The 22 T cell receptor beta chains reported below all come from one sample, sequenced in a study of blood T cell repertoires in COVID-19. The repertoire was sequenced with immunoSEQ multiplex PCR; TCRdb's copy has only in-frame clones and lacks some. The sample yields a few hundred thousand clones, more than 70% seen once. Sequenced: peripheral blood. These receptor sequences come from a woman aged 25 to 39 who had recovered from COVID-19.

The chain recombines TRBV3-1 (or the pseudogene TRBV3-2) with TRBJ2-3; 8 nucleotides align to TRBD1. Germline CDR1 and CDR2: LGHDT and YNNKEL (reference sequence). After removal of 1 base from V and 6 bases from J, the junction contained 6 bases not matched to a gene. This CDR3 has 15 amino acids. The CDR3 is CASSQGTGGWDTQYF. Here the CDR3 DNA reads TGTGCCAGCAGCCAAGGTACAGGGGGTTGGGATACGCAGTATTTT.

This chain joins TRBV16 and TRBJ2-2; no firm D call. CDR3 length: 11 residues. The germline gives CDR1 KGHSY, CDR2 FQNENV. The V end was cut by 4 bases, the J end by 7 bases, with 4 bases between. The CDR3 DNA reads as TGTGCCAGCAGCCCTAGCGGGGAGCTGTTTTTT. Amino acid sequence: CASSPSGELFF.

The genes are TRBV2 and TRBJ2-7; a possible D gene is TRBD2 (6 bases). The CDR3 has 14 residues. Looked up from germline, CDR1 is SNHLY and CDR2 is FYNNEI. V lost 3 bases and J lost 2, with 11 bases in between. The CDR3 reads CASSDSGGTYEQYF. The DNA of the CDR3 is TGTGCCAGCAGTGATTCCGGGGGTACCTACGAGCAGTACTTC.

The rearrangement joins TRBV21-1 to TRBJ2-3; the table calls TRBD2, which could not be checked here. TRBV21-1 is deemed a pseudogene. The CDR3 extends over 17 amino acids. In DNA form, the CDR3 reads TGTGCCAGCAGCAAAATAGCACGGGGAGGGGTAACAGATACGCAGTATTTT. This translates into CASSKIARGGVTDTQYF.

V and J are TRBV15 and TRBJ2-1; D might be TRBD2 (7 bases). There are 16 residues in the CDR3. The germline V gene encodes CDR1 LNHNV and CDR2 YYDKDF (reference sequence). The V gene lost 0 bases and the J gene lost 6 bases, with 15 bases spanning the gap. CDR3 in amino acids: CATSRDRLGGANEQFF. CDR3 nucleotides: TGTGCCACCAGCAGAGATCGGTTAGGGGGGGCCAATGAGCAGTTCTTC.

V is TRBV28 and J is TRBJ1-2, with a possible D match to TRBD1 (5 bases). Germline assignment: CDR1 MDHEN and CDR2 SYDVKM. There are 14 residues in the CDR3. The V end was cut by 5 bases, the J end by 2 bases, with 12 bases between. As DNA, the CDR3 is TGTGCCAGCAGTCTACCCAGGGTAAACTATGGCTACACCTTC. This translates into CASSLPRVNYGYTF.

This sequence joins TRBV29-1 and TRBJ2-7; 11 bases are a match to TRBD1. Germline loops: CDR1 SQVTM, CDR2 ANQGSEA. The CDR3 totals 13 residues. After removal of 3 bases from V and 3 bases from J, the junction contained 1 base not matched to a gene. The chain's CDR3 is CSVEGQGVYEQYF. DNA of the CDR3: TGCAGCGTTGAGGGACAGGGGGTCTACGAGCAGTACTTC.

The chain employs TRBV12-5 and TRBJ2-7; perhaps TRBD2 as D (6 bases). V lost 7 bases to trimming and J lost 3 bases, with 13 bases between them. The CDR3 spans 13 residues. The germline V gene encodes CDR1 LGHNT and CDR2 FRNRAP. The DNA for the CDR3 is TGTGCTAGTGCCCGGGACTCCAACTACGAGCAGTACTTC. This translates into CASARDSNYEQYF.

V gene TRBV3-1 (or the pseudogene TRBV3-2) combines with J gene TRBJ1-5; a weak D match, TRBD1 (5 bases). Germline values: CDR1 LGHDT, CDR2 YNNKEL (reference sequence). Between the trimmed V and J ends, which lost 0 bases and 9 bases, there was a span of 18 bases. The CDR3 spans 16 residues. The CDR3 DNA sequence: TGTGCCAGCAGCCAAGATCCCCTGACAGTAACTGGGCCCCAGCATTTT. Its protein is CASSQDPLTVTGPQHF.

The chain has TRBV6-1 and TRBJ1-5, with 7 positions matching TRBD1. Germline-derived CDR1 and CDR2 are MNHNS and SASEGT. The junction had 6 bases not matched to a gene; V was cut back by 1 base and J by 6 bases. The CDR3 totals 15 residues. The CDR3 DNA is TGTGCCAGCAGTGAAGGCGACAGGGCCCGTCAGCCCCAGCATTTT. This gives the protein CASSEGDRARQPQHF.

This sequence joins TRBV11-2 and TRBJ2-5, with a tentative D call TRBD2 (5 bases). The V gene's germline CDR1 is SGHAT and CDR2 FQNNGV. The CDR3 sequence is 14 residues long. Trimming pared 5 bases from V and 4 bases from J, leaving 14 bases between. Here the CDR3 DNA reads TGTGCCAGCAGCGTACAACTAGTTGGAGAGACCCAGTACTTC. Translated, it gives CASSVQLVGETQYF.

The chain recombines TRBV6-5 with TRBJ2-4, with 10 bases lining up with TRBD2. The J segment lost 2 bases and the V segment lost 7 bases, leaving 2 bases of the junction unmatched. The CDR3 contains 14 residues. Looked up from germline, CDR1 is MNHEY and CDR2 is SVGAGI. The CDR3 DNA is TGTGCCAGCAAAGCGGGGGGGACCAAAAACATTCAGTACTTC. Protein sequence: CASKAGGTKNIQYF.

This sequence joins TRBV7-8 and TRBJ2-7, with D unclear. This CDR3 is built from 13 residues. V was shortened by 5 bases and J by 7 bases, with 15 bases between the two germline ends. Germline V gene data show CDR1 as SGHVS and CDR2 as FQNEAQ. CDR3 sequence (DNA): TGTGCCAGCAGCCCCCTTCAGGTGGGTGAGCAGTACTTC. Translation gives CASSPLQVGEQYF.

This sequence joins TRBV4-2 and TRBJ2-6, with TRBD1 matching over 8 bases. Germline V gene data show CDR1 as LGHNA and CDR2 as YNFKEQ. This CDR3 is built from 16 residues. V shed 3 bases, J shed 2 bases, and the junction held 3 bases outside the gene matches. CDR3 sequence: CASSQTTGAGANVLTF. For the CDR3, the DNA is TGTGCCAGCAGCCAGACGACAGGGGCTGGGGCCAACGTCCTGACTTTC.

The rearrangement uses TRBV18 and TRBJ1-6, with 9 bases matching TRBD1. The V gene end was trimmed by 4 bases and the J gene end by 6 bases; junction bases not matched to a gene: 4. CDR3 length equals 15 residues. Germline V gene sequence: CDR1 KGHSH, CDR2 LQKENI. The DNA for the CDR3 is TGTGCCAGCTCACTACTGGGACAGGGTAATTCACCCCTCCACTTT. It translates to CASSLLGQGNSPLHF. The whole variable domain, remainder taken from reference TRBV18 and TRBJ1-6, is NAGVMQNPRHLVRRRGQEARLRCSPMKGHSHVYWYRQLPEEGLKFMVYLQKENIIDESGMPKERFSAEFPKEGPSILRIQQVVRGDSAAYFCASSLLGQGNSPLHFGNGTRLTVT.

This clone was picked up one time. This sequence joins TRBV9 and TRBJ1-2; 8 bases align to TRBD1. This CDR3 has 14 amino acids. Trimming took 3 bases from V and 5 from J; bases not matched to a gene: 6. Germline CDR1 and CDR2: SGDLS and YYNGEE. CDR3 sequence: CASSADRGWYGYTF. The CDR3 nucleotides are TGTGCCAGCAGCGCCGACAGGGGATGGTATGGCTACACCTTC.

This chain connects TRBV19 to TRBJ1-2; D is ambiguous. V lost 4 bases and J lost 7, with 13 bases in between. The germline V gene has CDR1 LNHDA and CDR2 SQIVND (reference sequence). The CDR3 runs 13 residues. CDR3 coding DNA: TGTGCCAGTAGTAGACTCGTCTCGGGTGGCTACACCTTC. It is translated as CASSRLVSGGYTF.

V gene TRBV10-3 combines with J gene TRBJ1-2, with D possibly being TRBD1 (5 bases). The germline gives CDR1 ENHRY, CDR2 SYGVKD. CDR3 length: 17 amino acids. The V end was cut by 0 bases, the J end by 4 bases, with 18 bases between. The CDR3 loop reads CAISESRAGPLLYGYTF. DNA for the CDR3: TGTGCCATCAGTGAGTCTAGGGCAGGGCCACTTCTCTATGGCTACACCTTC.

The rearrangement links TRBV2 to TRBJ1-2, with D possibly being TRBD1 (6 bases). The germline gives CDR1 SNHLY, CDR2 FYNNEI. V was clipped by 3 bases and J by 7 bases, with 15 bases between them. CDR3 length equals 14 residues. CDR3 sequence: CASSDSGGLGGYTF. The CDR3 nucleotides are TGTGCCAGCAGTGACTCGGGGGGGCTGGGTGGCTACACCTTC.

The chain recombines TRBV27 with TRBJ2-1; 13 nucleotides align to TRBD2. The trim removed 5 bases at V and 6 bases at J, leaving 4 bases unmatched. The CDR3 consists of 15 residues. The germline V gene encodes CDR1 MNHEY and CDR2 SMNVEV (reference sequence). The CDR3 reads CASSLWTSGGNEQFF. CDR3 bases: TGTGCCAGCAGTCTGTGGACTAGCGGGGGCAATGAGCAGTTCTTC.

The genes are TRBV4-3 and TRBJ1-1; no clear D gene. CDR1 is LGHNA, CDR2 YSLEER, per germline. Trimming left V 4 bases short and J 0 bases short, with 18 bases between. CDR3 size: 17 residues. CDR3 sequence: CASSLTPPGIMNTEAFF. Written as DNA, the CDR3 is TGCGCCAGCAGCCTGACACCCCCCGGGATCATGAACACTGAAGCTTTCTTT.

The chain has TRBV28 and TRBJ1-1; D is unresolved. V lost 7 bases and J lost 0, with 12 bases in between. The germline gives CDR1 MDHEN, CDR2 SYDVKM. This CDR3 has 14 amino acids. CDR3 in DNA: TGTGCCAGCACCCCAGGATGGGTGAACACTGAAGCTTTCTTT. It translates to CASTPGWVNTEAFF.